This T cell receptor (beta chain) was documented in a study of control samples from healthy donors and cancer patients. The repertoire was sequenced with immunoSEQ multiplex PCR; TCRdb's copy has only in-frame clones and lacks some. Here the sample spans 100,000 to 150,000 clones, roughly 91% being singletons. The sample was PBMCs. The TCR was taken from a man aged 45 to 65 with head and neck cancer.

CDR3 sequence (DNA): TGTGCCAGCAGCTTAGCGGGACAGGGCGGCTATGGCTACACCTTC. Translation: CASSLAGQGGYGYTF. The chain couples TRBV7-9 to TRBJ1-2, with 9 bases identical to TRBD1. J lost 4 bases, V lost 0 bases, and 3 bases had no gene match. CDR1 is SEHNR and CDR2 is FQNEAQ in the germline V gene (reference sequence). The CDR3 runs 15 residues.